This entry lists 5 T cell receptor beta chains sequenced from one sample in a study of HIV-infected children after antiretroviral therapy interruption. Stated treatment: PENTA 11 planned treatment interruption arm or continuous ART arm. The TCR library was built from RNA with a 3' RACE protocol and unique molecular identifiers. Each CDR3 protein is one row after TCRdb ran MiXCR on the 3' RACE reads. The sample yields more than 75,000 distinct CDR3 sequences, 6% to 8.5% seen once. The sample consisted of CD45RA+ CD4+ T cells from PBMCs, pooled from several time points, taken from a donor given antiretroviral therapy, either interrupted or continuous. Sample subset: naive CD4+ CD45RA+ CD45RO- T cells. The receptors stem from a pool of human donors with HIV.

This clonotype was recorded many times. This chain links TRBV20-1 with TRBJ2-3; D ambiguous. The CDR3 spans 14 residues. Trimming removed 2 bases from V and 1 base from J, with 10 bases in between. CDR1 and CDR2 (germline): DFQATT, SNEGSKA (reference sequence). CDR3 protein: CSARTRVGTDTQYF. DNA of the CDR3: TGCAGTGCTAGAACCAGAGTGGGCACAGATACGCAGTATTTT.

This clonotype showed up many times. This chain uses TRBV12-3 or TRBV12-4 with TRBJ1-2; TRBD1 matches 7 bases. The V and J ends lost 4 bases and 6 bases, in that order; junction bases with no gene match: 2. CDR3 size: 12 residues. The CDR3, as DNA: TGTGCCAGCAGTTCGGGACAGCATGGCTACACCTTC. It codes for CASSSGQHGYTF.

This clonotype was found many times. The chain is built from TRBV29-1 and TRBJ2-1; D remains unclear. The CDR3 is made up of 11 amino acids. The V gene lost 4 bases and the J gene lost 9 bases, with 10 bases spanning the gap. Germline-derived CDR1 and CDR2 are SQVTM and ANQGSEA. CDR3 protein: CSVVAVGEQFF. The CDR3 nucleotides read TGCAGCGTTGTCGCGGTCGGTGAGCAGTTCTTC.

This clonotype has at least ten counts. The genes are TRBV29-1 and TRBJ2-1; D could derive from TRBD1 or TRBD2 (5 bases each). The V and J ends lost 3 bases and 6 bases respectively, with 6 bases between them. CDR1 is SQVTM and CDR2 is ANQGSEA in the germline V gene. This CDR3 region has 11 residues. The CDR3 sequence is CSVERGNEQFF. The CDR3 nucleotides read TGCAGCGTTGAGAGGGGCAATGAGCAGTTCTTC.

This clonotype was detected many times. V and J are TRBV11-1 and TRBJ2-4; tentatively, D is TRBD2 (5 bases). Germline assignment: CDR1 SGHAT and CDR2 FQDESV (reference sequence). V shed 6 bases and J shed 5 bases, with 17 bases lying between them. The CDR3 length is 15 residues. This chain's CDR3 is CASSRRAPRENIQYF. The CDR3 DNA reads TGTGCCAGCAGTCGTCGGGCTCCGAGGGAAAACATTCAGTACTTC.